This T cell receptor beta chain was observed in a study of chemoradiotherapy in HPV16-positive cancers. Study observations and caveats: HPV-responsive T-cell expansion during chemoradiotherapy was linked to improved recurrence-free survival in HPV16-positive patients.

In the case of this clone: The antigen remains unidentified.

In germline, CDR1 is GTSNPN, CDR2 SVGIG (reference sequence). The junction had 13 bases not matched to a gene; V was cut back by 0 bases and J by 6 bases. This CDR3 contains 17 residues. Sequencing was performed with immunoSEQ multiplex PCR; in TCRdb, only in-frame clones are kept and a portion is missing. The table includes about 34,000 clones, about nine tenths detected once. Repeated repertoire sampling spanned the course of chemoradiotherapy. The receptor's source is a human donor with HPV-associated anogenital cancer. Sequencing was performed on blood, taken from a patient who underwent chemoradiotherapy. The genes are TRBV30 and TRBJ1-4; 7 bases are shared with TRBD1. The chain's CDR3 is CAWSVRLLWQGDEKLFF. CDR3 sequence (DNA): TGTGCCTGGAGTGTAAGGTTATTGTGGCAGGGGGATGAAAAACTGTTTTTT.